This entry is about one T cell receptor (beta chain). This record belongs to a study of OX40 agonist ivuxolimab in advanced cancers. Sequencing used immunoSEQ multiplex PCR; TCRdb keeps in-frame clones, though not all of them. The sample records some 50,000 clones, 88% being singletons. CDR1 is MNHNS, CDR2 SASEGT, per germline. The CDR3 contains 14 residues. V was pared by 1 base and J by 7 bases, with 8 bases between. This chain joins TRBV6-1 and TRBJ1-6, with a tentative D call TRBD1 (5 bases). The specimen comprised CD4+ or CD8+ T cells sorted from blood, sampled in a trial of the OX40 agonist ivuxolimab. This sequence originates from an adult with an advanced solid tumor such as melanoma, head and neck, liver or kidney cancer. The CDR3 DNA sequence: TGTGCCAGCAGTGAAGGGGGCCTGAATTCACCCCTCCACTTT. It specifies CASSEGGLNSPLHF.